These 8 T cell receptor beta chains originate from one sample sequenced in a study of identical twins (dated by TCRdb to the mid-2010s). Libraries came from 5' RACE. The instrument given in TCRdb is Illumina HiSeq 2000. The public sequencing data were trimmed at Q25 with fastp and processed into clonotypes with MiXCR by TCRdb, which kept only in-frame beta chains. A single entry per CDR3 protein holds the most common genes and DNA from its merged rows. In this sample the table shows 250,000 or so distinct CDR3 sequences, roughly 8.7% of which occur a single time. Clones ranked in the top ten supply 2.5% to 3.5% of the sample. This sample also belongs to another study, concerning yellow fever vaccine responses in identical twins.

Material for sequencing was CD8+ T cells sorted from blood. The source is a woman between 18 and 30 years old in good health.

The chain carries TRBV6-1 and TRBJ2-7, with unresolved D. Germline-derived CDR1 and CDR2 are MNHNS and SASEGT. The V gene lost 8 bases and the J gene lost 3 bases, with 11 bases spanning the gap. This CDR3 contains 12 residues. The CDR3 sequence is CASLGSVYEQYF. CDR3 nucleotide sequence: TGTGCCAGCCTGGGTTCGGTCTACGAGCAGTACTTC.

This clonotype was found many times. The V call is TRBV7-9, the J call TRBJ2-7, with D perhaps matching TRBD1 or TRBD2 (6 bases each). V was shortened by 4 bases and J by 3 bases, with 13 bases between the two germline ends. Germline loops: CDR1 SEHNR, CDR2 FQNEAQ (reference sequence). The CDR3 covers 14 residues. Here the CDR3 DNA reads TGTGCCAGCAGCTCTAGGGAGGACAGCTACGAGCAGTACTTC. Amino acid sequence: CASSSREDSYEQYF.

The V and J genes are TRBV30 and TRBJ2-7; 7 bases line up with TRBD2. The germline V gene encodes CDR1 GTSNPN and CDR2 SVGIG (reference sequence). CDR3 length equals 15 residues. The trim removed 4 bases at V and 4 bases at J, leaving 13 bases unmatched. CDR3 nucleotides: TGTGCCTGGACCCAGAGAGGCGGGAGTTGGTACGAGCAGTACTTC. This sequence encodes CAWTQRGGSWYEQYF.

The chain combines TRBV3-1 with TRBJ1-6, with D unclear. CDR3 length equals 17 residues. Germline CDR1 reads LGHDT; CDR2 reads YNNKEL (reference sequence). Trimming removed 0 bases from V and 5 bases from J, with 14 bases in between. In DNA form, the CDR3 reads TGTGCCAGCAGCCAAGATACGGACGGAACCAATAATTCACCCCTCCACTTT. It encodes CASSQDTDGTNNSPLHF.

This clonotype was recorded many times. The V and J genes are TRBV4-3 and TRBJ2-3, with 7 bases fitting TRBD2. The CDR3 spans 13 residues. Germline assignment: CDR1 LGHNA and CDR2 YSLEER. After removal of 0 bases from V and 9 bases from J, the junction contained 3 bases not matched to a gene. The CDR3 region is CASSQEVSGTQYF. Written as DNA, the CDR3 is TGCGCCAGCAGCCAAGAGGTTAGCGGGACGCAGTATTTT.

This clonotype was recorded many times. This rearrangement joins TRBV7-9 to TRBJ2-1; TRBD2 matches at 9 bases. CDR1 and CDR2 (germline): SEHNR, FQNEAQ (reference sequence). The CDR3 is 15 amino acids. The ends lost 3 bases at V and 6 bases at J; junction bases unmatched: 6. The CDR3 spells CASSFFAGGPNEQFF. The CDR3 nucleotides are TGTGCCAGCAGCTTTTTCGCGGGAGGGCCCAATGAGCAGTTCTTC.

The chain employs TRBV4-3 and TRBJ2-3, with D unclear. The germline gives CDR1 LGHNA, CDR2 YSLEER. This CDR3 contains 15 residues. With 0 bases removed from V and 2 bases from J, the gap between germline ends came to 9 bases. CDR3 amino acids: CASSQDRFSTDTQYF. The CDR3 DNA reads TGCGCCAGCAGCCAAGACAGGTTTTCCACAGATACGCAGTATTTT.

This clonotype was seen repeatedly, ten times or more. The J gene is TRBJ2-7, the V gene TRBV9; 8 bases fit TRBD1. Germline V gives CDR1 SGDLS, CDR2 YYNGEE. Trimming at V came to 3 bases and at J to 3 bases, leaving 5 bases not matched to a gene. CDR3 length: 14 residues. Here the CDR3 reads CASSGGQGGYEQYF. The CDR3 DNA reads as TGTGCCAGCAGCGGTGGACAGGGAGGCTACGAGCAGTACTTC.